Listed below are T cell receptor beta chains from one sample, sequenced in a study of regulatory T cells in long-lasting Graves disease. In TCRdb, the multiplex PCR reads were re-called with MiXCR into one record per CDR3 protein. The sample includes 400,000 to 500,000 distinct CDR3 sequences, about 14% of them seen just once. A further study also used this sample, focusing on T cells in Graves' hyperthyroidism and ophthalmopathy.

The sequencing here drew on peripheral blood mononuclear cells (PBMCs), taken at new diagnosis, from a patient treated with antithyroid drugs. These receptors were collected from a woman aged 45 to 65 with Graves disease. The CDR3 runs from the conserved cysteine through the conserved F or W. A D gene is named only where the DNA matches it firmly. The size of a clone is reported for some rows only, either as once, few or many, or as a class for expanded clones.

v_call: TRBV25-1
j_call: TRBJ1-6
clone_size: few
d_call: TRBD1
cdr3_nt: TGTGCCAGCAGTGTTACAGGGGGCGCCGATTCACCCCTCCACTTT
cdr3_aa: CASSVTGGADSPLHF

v_call: TRBV6-1
j_call: TRBJ2-3
clone_size: many
d_call: -
cdr3_nt: TGTGCCAGCAGCACAAAAATACTTCGGGAATATCTCAACCCAGATACGCAGTATTTT
cdr3_aa: CASSTKILREYLNPDTQYF

v_call: TRBV2
j_call: TRBJ2-2
clone_size: many
d_call: -
cdr3_nt: TGTGCCAGCAGCGTATCCACAGGGACCGGGGAGCTGTTTTTT
cdr3_aa: CASSVSTGTGELFF

v_call: TRBV11-3
j_call: TRBJ2-1
clone_size: -
d_call: -
cdr3_nt: TGTGCCAGCAGCCTAAATCATGGCTACAATGAGCAGTTCTTC
cdr3_aa: CASSLNHGYNEQFF

v_call: TRBV6-1
j_call: TRBJ1-1
clone_size: many
d_call: -
cdr3_nt: TGTGCCAGCAGCGGCAGGGACCAGAACACTGAAGCTTTCTTT
cdr3_aa: CASSGRDQNTEAFF

v_call: TRBV14
j_call: TRBJ2-7
clone_size: -
d_call: TRBD2
cdr3_nt: TGTGCCAGCAGCCAAGGAACGCCGGGACTAGCGGGATCTATCGTCTCCTACGAGCAGTACTTC
cdr3_aa: CASSQGTPGLAGSIVSYEQYF

v_call: TRBV7-9
j_call: TRBJ2-1
clone_size: -
d_call: TRBD1
cdr3_nt: TGTGCCAGCAGCGCTACGGACAGGGGCTCCTACAATGAGCAGTTCTTC
cdr3_aa: CASSATDRGSYNEQFF

v_call: TRBV30
j_call: TRBJ2-3
clone_size: few
d_call: -
cdr3_nt: TGTGCCTGGGGGGCAGATACGCAGTATTTT
cdr3_aa: CAWGADTQYF

v_call: TRBV11-2
j_call: TRBJ2-2
clone_size: many
d_call: -
cdr3_nt: TGTGCCAGCAGCTTAATTAGGGGTCCCGGGGAGCTGTTTTTT
cdr3_aa: CASSLIRGPGELFF

v_call: TRBV7-8
j_call: TRBJ2-3
clone_size: many
d_call: -
cdr3_nt: TGTGCCAGCAACCTGGGTGGCACAGATACGCAGTATTTT
cdr3_aa: CASNLGGTDTQYF

v_call: TRBV27
j_call: TRBJ1-5
clone_size: many
d_call: -
cdr3_nt: TGTGCCAGCAGTCGACAGCGAGATCAGCCCCAGCATTTT
cdr3_aa: CASSRQRDQPQHF

v_call: TRBV20-1
j_call: TRBJ2-7
clone_size: many
d_call: TRBD2
cdr3_nt: TGCAGTGTGAGAGGCGGGAGTCTCTACGAGCAGTACTTC
cdr3_aa: CSVRGGSLYEQYF

v_call: TRBV7-9
j_call: TRBJ2-7
clone_size: -
d_call: TRBD2
cdr3_nt: TGTGCCAGCAGCTTAACCTCCCGGCCTAGCGGGAGGGCCCCCCTCTACGAGCAGTACTTC
cdr3_aa: CASSLTSRPSGRAPLYEQYF

v_call: TRBV2
j_call: TRBJ2-1
clone_size: many
d_call: -
cdr3_nt: TGTGCCAGCAGTGAGGTTGGATACGAGACCTACAATGAGCAGTTCTTC
cdr3_aa: CASSEVGYETYNEQFF

v_call: TRBV12-3/TRBV12-4
j_call: TRBJ2-3
clone_size: many
d_call: -
cdr3_nt: TGTGCCAGCAGATCTAGCACAGATACGCAGTATTTT
cdr3_aa: CASRSSTDTQYF

v_call: TRBV2
j_call: TRBJ1-1
clone_size: many
d_call: -
cdr3_nt: TGTGCCAGCAGTGGGTGGAGAGCTTTCTTT
cdr3_aa: CASSGWRAFF

v_call: TRBV12-5
j_call: TRBJ2-3
clone_size: few
d_call: -
cdr3_nt: TGTGCTAGTGGTTTGGGCCGAGCAGATACGCAGTATTTT
cdr3_aa: CASGLGRADTQYF

v_call: TRBV11-2
j_call: TRBJ2-1
clone_size: many
d_call: -
cdr3_nt: TGTGCCAGCAGCCCGAAGGCTCGAATTAGCTCCTACAATGAGCAGTTCTTC
cdr3_aa: CASSPKARISSYNEQFF

v_call: TRBV11-2
j_call: TRBJ1-4
clone_size: many
d_call: TRBD1
cdr3_nt: TGTGCCAGCAGCCCACAGGGGGCGGGTGAAAAACTGTTTTTT
cdr3_aa: CASSPQGAGEKLFF

v_call: TRBV29-1
j_call: TRBJ1-1
clone_size: many
d_call: -
cdr3_nt: TGCAGCGTGGCCCCTGTTGGGTTTAAGGGGGACACTGAAGCTTTCTTT
cdr3_aa: CSVAPVGFKGDTEAFF

v_call: TRBV12-5
j_call: TRBJ1-3
clone_size: many
d_call: -
cdr3_nt: TGTGCTAGTGGACCGTCCTCTGGAAACACCATATATTTT
cdr3_aa: CASGPSSGNTIYF

v_call: TRBV7-6
j_call: TRBJ1-1
clone_size: -
d_call: -
cdr3_nt: TGTGCCATCAGCTTAAGAGGGCGCAACATGAACACTGAAGCTTTCTTT
cdr3_aa: CAISLRGRNMNTEAFF

v_call: TRBV28
j_call: TRBJ2-1
clone_size: many
d_call: -
cdr3_nt: TGTGCCAGCATGGAAGGGAGGAGGAACAATGAGCAGTTCTTC
cdr3_aa: CASMEGRRNNEQFF

v_call: TRBV30
j_call: TRBJ2-5
clone_size: few
d_call: -
cdr3_nt: TGTGCCTGGAGTGTACAGAGCTCCCGGGAGACCCAGTACTTC
cdr3_aa: CAWSVQSSRETQYF

v_call: TRBV2
j_call: TRBJ1-2
clone_size: many
d_call: TRBD1
cdr3_nt: TGTGCCAGCAGGGAACAGGGGCGTTATGGCTACACCTTC
cdr3_aa: CASREQGRYGYTF